Sequencing of this TCR beta chain was carried out in a study of T cells in Graves' hyperthyroidism and ophthalmopathy. Template material for amplifying TCR beta CDR3 regions consisted of RNA transcripts. Using the HTBI primer set, a first-round RT-PCR was run on the TCR CDR3. MiXCR was run by TCRdb on the multiplex PCR reads, yielding one entry per CDR3 protein. Among about 320,000 distinct CDR3 sequences, roughly 17% were seen once, and the ten largest hold roughly 31%. V lost 6 bases, J lost 1 base, and 11 bases lay in between. This CDR3 is 14 amino acids long. This clonotype was detected a few times.

The sequenced sample consisted of blood. This clonotype originated in a man aged 25-45 years with Graves' hyperthyroidism. This rearrangement joins TRBV12-3 or TRBV12-4 to TRBJ2-3; tentative D call: TRBD2 (6 bases). The DNA of the CDR3 is TGTGCCAGCAGATTGACGGGGGGCACAGATACGCAGTATTTT. It codes for CASRLTGGTDTQYF.